These T cell receptor beta chains were read from a single sample in a study of cytomegalovirus exposure and HLA in healthy donors. The assay was immunoSEQ multiplex PCR, and TCRdb's table has in-frame clones only and misses some. The sample contains under 200,000 clones, about 72% of which appear only once. Sequencing input: PBMCs. These TCRs come from a girl aged 5 to 17 in good health and CMV-seronegative. Each CDR3 is given with its conserved first and last residue. The D gene is left open where the match is weak. The size entry is marked missing in some rows and otherwise reads once, few, many or a size class.

d_gene: .; v_gene: TRBV6-4; abundance: .; j_gene: TRBJ2-3; CDR3nt: TGTGCCAGCAGTGACACAGACAGGAGCACAGATACGCAGTATTTT; CDR3aa: CASSDTDRSTDTQYF
d_gene: TRBD1; v_gene: TRBV28; abundance: .; j_gene: TRBJ2-7; CDR3nt: TGTGCCAGCTGGGACAGGGGTTTGGACGAGCAGTACTTC; CDR3aa: CASWDRGLDEQYF
d_gene: .; v_gene: TRBV7-3; abundance: few; j_gene: TRBJ1-1; CDR3nt: TGTGCCAGCAGCCCCGGGGGGGGGACTGAAGCTTTCTTT; CDR3aa: CASSPGGGTEAFF
d_gene: .; v_gene: TRBV5-1; abundance: .; j_gene: TRBJ1-2; CDR3nt: TGCGCCAGCAGCTTGGGTTTCGGCGGTGGCTACACCTTC; CDR3aa: CASSLGFGGGYTF
d_gene: TRBD2; v_gene: TRBV6-1; abundance: .; j_gene: TRBJ2-5; CDR3nt: TGTGCCAGCAGGATAGCGGGGGGATCCCAAGAGACCCAGTACTTC; CDR3aa: CASRIAGGSQETQYF
d_gene: .; v_gene: TRBV14; abundance: .; j_gene: TRBJ2-7; CDR3nt: TGTGCCAGCAGCCAAGGTAGGGGGATCGGCTACGAGCAGTACTTC; CDR3aa: CASSQGRGIGYEQYF
d_gene: .; v_gene: TRBV5-5; abundance: .; j_gene: TRBJ1-1; CDR3nt: TGTGCCAGCAGCCGCGGGGGGACTGAAGCTTTCTTT; CDR3aa: CASSRGGTEAFF
d_gene: .; v_gene: TRBV9; abundance: .; j_gene: TRBJ1-4; CDR3nt: TGTGCCAGCAGCGCCGGGGAGAACTATGAAAAACTGTTTTTT; CDR3aa: CASSAGENYEKLFF
d_gene: TRBD1; v_gene: TRBV10-3; abundance: .; j_gene: TRBJ2-3; CDR3nt: TGTGCCATCAGTGGGACAGGGGTTCGAGATACGCAGTATTTT; CDR3aa: CAISGTGVRDTQYF
d_gene: .; v_gene: TRBV5-1; abundance: .; j_gene: TRBJ2-3; CDR3nt: TGCGCCAGCAGCCCCGGGACAGATACGCAGTATTTT; CDR3aa: CASSPGTDTQYF
d_gene: TRBD2; v_gene: TRBV27; abundance: .; j_gene: TRBJ2-7; CDR3nt: TGTGCCAGCAGTCGGACTAGCGGGGGCCCTTACGAGCAGTACTTC; CDR3aa: CASSRTSGGPYEQYF
d_gene: TRBD1; v_gene: TRBV7-2; abundance: .; j_gene: TRBJ2-7; CDR3nt: TGTGCCAGCAGCTACCGCGGGACAGGATTACCCTACGAGCAGTACTTC; CDR3aa: CASSYRGTGLPYEQYF
d_gene: TRBD1; v_gene: TRBV7-6; abundance: once; j_gene: TRBJ2-5; CDR3nt: TGTGCCAGCAGCACCGCAAAAGGGACAGGCGAACAAGAGACCCAGTACTTC; CDR3aa: CASSTAKGTGEQETQYF
d_gene: TRBD1; v_gene: TRBV2; abundance: .; j_gene: TRBJ1-4; CDR3nt: TGTGCCAGCAGGCCACAGGGGGCGAGCGAAAAACTGTTTTTT; CDR3aa: CASRPQGASEKLFF
d_gene: TRBD1; v_gene: TRBV10-3; abundance: .; j_gene: TRBJ2-2; CDR3nt: TGTGCCATCAGGGCCAGGACAGGGGATACCGGGGAGCTGTTTTTT; CDR3aa: CAIRARTGDTGELFF
d_gene: .; v_gene: TRBV6-1; abundance: few; j_gene: TRBJ2-1; CDR3nt: TGTGCCAGCAGTCCCCGACAGAGGTCCTACAATGAGCAGTTCTTC; CDR3aa: CASSPRQRSYNEQFF
d_gene: .; v_gene: TRBV9; abundance: .; j_gene: TRBJ1-1; CDR3nt: TGTGCCAGCAGCGTAGCTGTTATGAACACTGAAGCTTTCTTT; CDR3aa: CASSVAVMNTEAFF
d_gene: .; v_gene: TRBV7-3; abundance: .; j_gene: TRBJ1-1; CDR3nt: TGTGCCAGCAGCTTCGGGGGAGGTACTGAAGCTTTCTTT; CDR3aa: CASSFGGGTEAFF
d_gene: TRBD1; v_gene: TRBV27; abundance: .; j_gene: TRBJ1-1; CDR3nt: TGTGCCAGCAGCTTGGGACAGGGGGGGGACACTGAAGCTTTCTTT; CDR3aa: CASSLGQGGDTEAFF
d_gene: .; v_gene: TRBV6-1; abundance: .; j_gene: TRBJ1-1; CDR3nt: TGTGCCAGCAGTGAAGGTTCCGGGGGGAAAGGAACTGAAGCTTTCTTT; CDR3aa: CASSEGSGGKGTEAFF
d_gene: .; v_gene: TRBV30; abundance: .; j_gene: TRBJ1-1; CDR3nt: TGTGCCTGGACAGGGGTTACTGAAGCTTTCTTT; CDR3aa: CAWTGVTEAFF
d_gene: .; v_gene: TRBV11-2; abundance: .; j_gene: TRBJ2-1; CDR3nt: TGTGCCAGCAGCTTAGATCGAGGTGAGCAGTTCTTC; CDR3aa: CASSLDRGEQFF
d_gene: .; v_gene: TRBV19; abundance: .; j_gene: TRBJ2-5; CDR3nt: TGTGCCAGTAGACCCCACTTCAAGTACCAAGAGACCCAGTACTTC; CDR3aa: CASRPHFKYQETQYF
d_gene: .; v_gene: TRBV7-8; abundance: .; j_gene: TRBJ2-7; CDR3nt: TGTGCCAGCAGCTCCCGGGTTTCGACCTACGAGCAGTACTTC; CDR3aa: CASSSRVSTYEQYF
d_gene: TRBD1; v_gene: TRBV25-1; abundance: .; j_gene: TRBJ2-1; CDR3nt: TGTGCCAGCAGTGCCGGACAGGGTCTGAGCTCCTACAATGAGCAGTTCTTC; CDR3aa: CASSAGQGLSSYNEQFF
d_gene: .; v_gene: TRBV7-9; abundance: .; j_gene: TRBJ2-5; CDR3nt: TGTGCCAGCACCCCACGGGGATCCCAAGAGACCCAGTACTTC; CDR3aa: CASTPRGSQETQYF
d_gene: .; v_gene: TRBV5-1; abundance: .; j_gene: TRBJ2-7; CDR3nt: TGCGCCAGCAGCTTCGTAGGGAGTGGCGACGAGCAGTACTTC; CDR3aa: CASSFVGSGDEQYF
d_gene: .; v_gene: TRBV29-1; abundance: few; j_gene: TRBJ1-1; CDR3nt: TGCAGCGTGGTGGTGAGTCTATTGAACACTGAAGCTTTCTTT; CDR3aa: CSVVVSLLNTEAFF
d_gene: .; v_gene: TRBV28; abundance: .; j_gene: TRBJ2-3; CDR3nt: TGTGCCAGCAGTTTATCGGCCATCGGGGATACGCAGTATTTT; CDR3aa: CASSLSAIGDTQYF
d_gene: TRBD2; v_gene: TRBV7-3; abundance: once; j_gene: TRBJ2-1; CDR3nt: TGTGCCAGCAGCCAGACCCCCTTAGCGGGGGGGCTGAGGAATGAGCAGTTCTTC; CDR3aa: CASSQTPLAGGLRNEQFF
d_gene: .; v_gene: TRBV7-9; abundance: .; j_gene: TRBJ2-3; CDR3nt: TGTGCCAGCAGCTACGGACACACAGCTAGCACAGATACGCAGTATTTT; CDR3aa: CASSYGHTASTDTQYF
d_gene: TRBD1; v_gene: TRBV29-1; abundance: .; j_gene: TRBJ1-5; CDR3nt: TGCAGCGTGCGGGACAGGGGCTTTCGTCAGCCCCAGCATTTT; CDR3aa: CSVRDRGFRQPQHF